The 11 T cell receptor beta chains listed next were all sequenced from one sample in a study of Graves' ophthalmopathy and Graves' hyperthyroidism. RNA transcripts yielded amplified TCR beta CDR3 regions. The first round was an RT-PCR with HTBI primers, and the second round was a multiplex PCR. From the multiplex PCR reads, TCRdb called clonotypes with MiXCR, one entry per CDR3 protein. The sample consists of about 380,000 distinct CDR3 sequences, roughly 14% of them appearing once. Sequenced sample: peripheral blood. The receptors originated from a woman in her late teens or twenties with stable Graves' hyperthyroidism.

This clonotype was seen repeatedly, ten times or more. The chain has TRBV29-1 and TRBJ2-7, with no clear D. This CDR3 is built from 12 residues. With 2 bases removed from V and 6 bases from J, the gap between germline ends came to 11 bases. CDR1 is SQVTM and CDR2 is ANQGSEA in the germline V gene. CDR3 sequence (DNA): TGCAGCGTTGAACACACCTCGGGCGAGCAGTACTTC. The encoded protein is CSVEHTSGEQYF.

This clonotype occurred many times. The chain joins TRBV7-2 to TRBJ1-1, with TRBD1 matching 8 bases. The CDR3 loop spans 13 amino acids. Per germline, CDR1 SGHTA and CDR2 FQGNSA. Trimming at V came to 6 bases and at J to 5 bases, leaving 5 bases not matched to a gene. CDR3 sequence reads: CASSTRTGTEAFF. For the CDR3, the DNA is TGTGCCAGCAGTACAAGGACAGGGACTGAAGCTTTCTTT.

This clonotype was observed at least ten times. V and J are TRBV28 and TRBJ2-5; TRBD2 matches at 9 bases. The CDR3 length is 15 residues. Germline loops: CDR1 MDHEN, CDR2 SYDVKM. The V segment lost 4 bases and the J segment 4 bases; nucleotides outside the gene matches: 7. The CDR3 sequence is CASSSRGGDRETQYF. The CDR3 DNA reads as TGTGCCAGCAGTTCCCGCGGGGGGGATCGAGAGACCCAGTACTTC.

There are many counts of this clonotype. This chain links TRBV4-2 with TRBJ1-6, with unresolved D. The CDR3 runs to 13 residues. Trimming took off 0 bases at V and 8 bases at J, with 5 bases between the two ends. Germline V gene data show CDR1 as LGHNA and CDR2 as YNFKEQ. The CDR3: CASSQDRDSPLHF. CDR3 nucleotides: TGTGCCAGCAGCCAAGACCGGGATTCACCCCTCCACTTT.

This clonotype was seen at least ten times. The chain employs TRBV6-5 and TRBJ2-5; 11 bases map to TRBD2. The CDR3 covers 17 residues. V was clipped by 4 bases and J by 3 bases; unmatched bases: 10. CDR1 MNHEY and CDR2 SVGAGI come from the germline V gene. The chain's CDR3 is CASSWTLGLAVEETQYF. The CDR3 region has the DNA TGTGCCAGCAGTTGGACCTTGGGACTAGCGGTAGAAGAGACCCAGTACTTC.

This clonotype has at least ten counts. This rearrangement joins TRBV7-9 to TRBJ1-2; D unresolved. Trimming took off 3 bases at V and 7 bases at J, with 15 bases between the two ends. The length of the CDR3 is 14 residues. Germline V gene sequence: CDR1 SEHNR, CDR2 FQNEAQ (reference sequence). CDR3: CASSFNSGLGGYTF. DNA of the CDR3: TGTGCCAGCAGCTTTAACAGTGGCCTAGGTGGCTACACCTTC.

In its sample, this clonotype was seen many times. The rearrangement links TRBV6-1 to TRBJ1-5; maybe TRBD1 (5 bases). Per germline, CDR1 MNHNS and CDR2 SASEGT. V was shortened by 6 bases and J by 6 bases, with 18 bases between the two germline ends. The CDR3 loop spans 15 amino acids. The CDR3 here is CASRDRGGMGQPQHF. Written as DNA, the CDR3 is TGTGCCAGCAGGGACCGGGGGGGGATGGGTCAGCCCCAGCATTTT.

This clonotype showed up many times. This sequence joins TRBV12-3 or TRBV12-4 and TRBJ1-1; D ambiguous. The CDR3 covers 11 residues. Trimming cost V 5 bases and J 5 bases, with 6 bases left between them. The CDR3 sequence is CASSPLTEAFF. The DNA for the CDR3 is TGTGCCAGCAGTCCCCTGACTGAAGCTTTCTTT.

The genes are TRBV7-8 and TRBJ2-5, with D unclear. Germline-derived CDR1 and CDR2 are SGHVS and FQNEAQ. V lost 4 bases, J lost 5 bases, and 8 bases lay in between. The CDR3 consists of 12 residues. The CDR3 bases are TGTGCCAGCAGCTCCATCAGGGAGACCCAGTACTTC. Its translation is CASSSIRETQYF.

At least ten counts were recorded for this clonotype. The chain carries TRBV2 and TRBJ1-1; a possible D gene is TRBD1 (5 bases). V lost 10 bases and J lost 2, with 17 bases in between. This CDR3 is 14 amino acids long. The germline gives CDR1 SNHLY, CDR2 FYNNEI. CDR3: CATQKQGFNTEAFF. CDR3 DNA sequence: TGTGCCACCCAGAAGCAGGGATTTAACACTGAAGCTTTCTTT.

This clonotype was picked up many times. The chain employs TRBV6-5 and TRBJ1-3; no clear D gene. Germline CDR1 is MNHEY and CDR2 is SVGAGI. The CDR3 is 15 residues long. Trimming stripped 2 bases from V and 3 bases from J, with 11 bases between. CDR3 coding DNA: TGTGCCAGCAGTTACAGTGGCTCGGTTGGAAACACCATATATTTT. This encodes CASSYSGSVGNTIYF.